Listed here are 32 T cell receptor beta chains from one sample, sequenced in a study of blood T cell repertoires in COVID-19 (TCRdb year 2020). Library construction relied on the immunoSEQ multiplex PCR assay. TCRdb retrieved this table from immuneACCESS and kept in-frame rearrangements only. Not all clones are present; in checked studies, unresolved V genes account for under half, and no reason is known for the remainder. Here the sample has around 45,000 clones; almost 80% occur a single time. About 30% of the sample is held by the ten biggest clonotypes. Sequencing was carried out using peripheral blood. Every receptor here comes from an elderly woman with acute or convalescent COVID-19.

The rearrangement links TRBV25-1 to TRBJ2-7; 7 bases line up with TRBD2. V was pared by 5 bases and J by 2 bases, with 9 bases of the junction left unmatched. Germline V gene sequence: CDR1 MGHDK, CDR2 SYGVNS. The CDR3 is made up of 15 amino acids. The CDR3 sequence: CASSPRGGSTYEQYF. The CDR3 DNA reads as TGTGCCAGCAGTCCAAGGGGCGGGAGCACCTACGAGCAGTACTTC.

This clone was detected once. The chain combines TRBV19 with TRBJ2-7; possible D gene TRBD2, 6 bases. The V gene's germline CDR1 is LNHDA and CDR2 SQIVND (reference sequence). This CDR3 has 14 residues. The V gene lost 3 bases and the J gene lost 0 bases, with 9 bases spanning the gap. The CDR3 sequence: CASSIGDFSYEQYF. The CDR3 DNA follows: TGTGCCAGTAGTATTGGGGACTTCTCCTACGAGCAGTACTTC. The full variable domain, its missing parts supplied by reference TRBV19 and TRBJ2-7, is DGGITQSPKYLFRKEGQNVTLSCEQNLNHDAMYWYRQDPGQGLRLIYYSQIVNDFQKGDIAEGYSVSREKKESFPLTVTSAQKNPTAFYLCASSIGDFSYEQYFGPGTRLTVT.

The chain recombines TRBV10-3 with TRBJ2-5; TRBD2 agrees at 10 bases. Germline V gene lookup returns CDR1 ENHRY and CDR2 SYGVKD. This CDR3 region has 16 residues. Germline trimming cut 0 bases from V and 2 bases from J; bases unmatched to any gene: 3. The CDR3 DNA is TGTGCCATCAGTGAGTCCACTAGCGGGAATCAAGAGACCCAGTACTTC. The encoded protein is CAISESTSGNQETQYF.

In its sample, this clone was seen a few times. V gene TRBV10-2 combines with J gene TRBJ2-4; 11 bases align to TRBD1. The ends lost 5 bases at V and 10 bases at J; junction bases unmatched: 7. Per germline, CDR1 WSHSY and CDR2 SAAADI. The CDR3 spans 14 residues. The CDR3, as DNA: TGCGCCAGCAGTAGGACAGGGGGCGCAGGGATTCAGTACTTC. Protein product: CASSRTGGAGIQYF.

This chain uses TRBV29-1 with TRBJ1-2; 9 bases fit TRBD1. The trim removed 4 bases at V and 8 bases at J, leaving 23 bases unmatched. The germline gives CDR1 SQVTM, CDR2 ANQGSEA. The CDR3 has 18 amino acids. DNA of the CDR3: TGCAGCGTTGTGGGGAAAGTTTGGGACAGGGAAACTCCAGGGGGCTACACCTTC. It translates to CSVVGKVWDRETPGGYTF.

The gene calls are TRBV12-3 or TRBV12-4 and TRBJ2-7; 10 bases are shared with TRBD1. The CDR3 runs to 13 residues. Trimming at V came to 6 bases and at J to 3 bases, leaving 2 bases not matched to a gene. The CDR3 DNA is TGTGCCAGCAGCCGGACAGGGGGCTACGAGCAGTACTTC. Its protein is CASSRTGGYEQYF.

The chain links TRBV13 to TRBJ2-2; 7 bases align to TRBD2. This CDR3 is 15 amino acids long. Germline CDR1 and CDR2: PRHDT and FYEKMQ (reference sequence). Unmatched junction bases numbered 4, after V lost 2 bases and J lost 4 bases. This CDR3 is CASSLWREFTGELFF. The CDR3, as DNA: TGTGCCAGCAGCTTATGGCGGGAGTTCACCGGGGAGCTGTTTTTT.

This chain links TRBV13 with TRBJ2-5; perhaps TRBD2 as D (6 bases). The germline CDR1 and CDR2 sequences are PRHDT and FYEKMQ (reference sequence). Between the trimmed V and J ends, which lost 7 bases and 2 bases, there was a span of 11 bases. The CDR3 loop spans 13 amino acids. The CDR3 coding sequence is TGTGCCAGCACCTTGGGACTGCAAGAGACCCAGTACTTC. This sequence encodes CASTLGLQETQYF. Drawing the rest from reference TRBV13 and TRBJ2-5, the complete variable domain is AAGVIQSPRHLIKEKRETATLKCYPIPRHDTVYWYQQGPGQDPQFLISFYEKMQSDKGSIPDRFSAQQFSDYHSELNMSSLELGDSALYFCASTLGLQETQYFGPGTRLLVL.

V is TRBV10-3 and J is TRBJ2-6; TRBD1 matches 12 bases. V dropped 5 bases and J dropped 2; count of bases not matched to a gene: 7. Looked up from germline, CDR1 is ENHRY and CDR2 is SYGVKD. The CDR3 contains 18 residues. CDR3 sequence: CAISLGGTGGTGANVLTF. The CDR3 nucleotides are TGTGCCATCAGTCTAGGGGGGACAGGGGGCACTGGGGCCAACGTCCTGACTTTC.

The chain couples TRBV10-1 to TRBJ2-1; D ambiguous. The V gene's germline CDR1 is WNHNN and CDR2 SYGVQD (reference sequence). With 3 bases removed from V and 9 bases from J, the gap between germline ends came to 12 bases. The CDR3 has 13 amino acids. The CDR3 DNA is TGCGCCAGCAGTGAATCCCTAGTCGGTGAGCAGTTCTTC. Its protein product is CASSESLVGEQFF.

V and J are TRBV3-1 (or the pseudogene TRBV3-2) and TRBJ2-7; a possible D gene is TRBD2 (5 bases). V was pared by 1 base and J by 0 bases, with 7 bases between. The CDR3 extends over 14 amino acids. In germline, CDR1 is LGHDT, CDR2 YNNKEL (reference sequence). CDR3 coding DNA: TGTGCCAGCAGCCAAGCCGGGAACTCCTACGAGCAGTACTTC. Protein product: CASSQAGNSYEQYF.

The chain combines TRBV9 with TRBJ1-5; D is uncertain. The germline V gene encodes CDR1 SGDLS and CDR2 YYNGEE. This CDR3 is 15 amino acids long. The ends were cut back, 4 bases at V and 8 bases at J, with 19 bases in the middle. CDR3 sequence: CASSNGWGAGEPQHF. In nucleotides, the CDR3 is TGTGCCAGCAGCAATGGATGGGGAGCGGGTGAGCCCCAGCATTTT.

This clone was picked up many times. This chain joins TRBV6-5 and TRBJ1-1, with a weak D call TRBD1 (5 bases). The CDR3 totals 14 residues. The germline gives CDR1 MNHEY, CDR2 SVGAGI. Deletions cut 5 bases from V and 2 bases from J, with 12 bases between. This CDR3 reads CASSTWDFNTEAFF. In DNA form, the CDR3 reads TGTGCCAGCAGTACCTGGGACTTCAACACTGAAGCTTTCTTT.

The chain has TRBV7-9 and TRBJ2-7, with 8 bases lining up with TRBD2. Trimming at V came to 1 base and at J to 4 bases, leaving 6 bases not matched to a gene. The CDR3 loop spans 15 amino acids. Germline loops: CDR1 SEHNR, CDR2 FQNEAQ (reference sequence). CDR3 DNA: TGTGCCAGCAGCTTAGAGCGGGGGAGGTCGTACGAGCAGTACTTC. Protein product: CASSLERGRSYEQYF.

The V gene is TRBV7-9, the J gene TRBJ1-3; 7 bases align to TRBD1. With 1 base clipped from V and 2 bases from J, the junction kept 2 bases outside the gene matches. This CDR3 region has 15 residues. Looked up from germline, CDR1 is SEHNR and CDR2 is FQNEAQ (reference sequence). CDR3 coding DNA: TGTGCCAGCAGCTTAGATCAGGGGGCTGGAAACACCATATATTTT. Residues: CASSLDQGAGNTIYF.

This clone was counted only a few times. V gene TRBV18 combines with J gene TRBJ2-2; the D gene is possibly TRBD1 (6 bases). V was clipped by 3 bases and J by 0 bases, with 11 bases between them. Per the germline V gene, CDR1 is KGHSH and CDR2 is LQKENI. CDR3 size: 16 residues. CDR3 loop: CASSPTDSTNTGELFF. CDR3 DNA: TGTGCCAGCTCACCCACGGACAGTACGAACACCGGGGAGCTGTTTTTT.

This clone was observed a handful of times. The gene calls are TRBV5-6 and TRBJ2-1, with D possibly matching TRBD1 (6 bases). The CDR3 contains 16 residues. Trimming removed 4 bases from V and 0 bases from J, with 14 bases in between. Germline V lookup: CDR1 SGHDT, CDR2 YYEEEE. The CDR3 loop reads CASSMDSFNSYNEQFF. The CDR3, as DNA: TGTGCCAGCAGCATGGACAGTTTCAACTCCTACAATGAGCAGTTCTTC. The complete variable domain, with remaining parts taken from reference TRBV5-6 and TRBJ2-1, reads DAGVTQSPTHLIKTRGQQVTLRCSPKSGHDTVSWYQQALGQGPQFIFQYYEEEERQRGNFPDRFSGHQFPNYSSELNVNALLLGDSALYLCASSMDSFNSYNEQFFGPGTRLTVL.

This clone was seen ten or more times. The CDR3 sequence: CASSPRTRGGYEQYF. The CDR3 nucleotides read TGTGCCAGTAGTCCGCGAACAAGGGGAGGATACGAGCAGTACTTC. The chain carries TRBV19 and TRBJ2-7; D is possibly TRBD2 (6 bases). Trimming took 5 bases from V and 4 from J, leaving 18 bases between them. This CDR3 contains 15 residues. Germline V gene lookup returns CDR1 LNHDA and CDR2 SQIVND (reference sequence). The full variable domain, rest sourced from reference TRBV19 and TRBJ2-7, is DGGITQSPKYLFRKEGQNVTLSCEQNLNHDAMYWYRQDPGQGLRLIYYSQIVNDFQKGDIAEGYSVSREKKESFPLTVTSAQKNPTAFYLCASSPRTRGGYEQYFGPGTRLTVT.

The V gene is TRBV7-2, the J gene TRBJ1-4; tentative D call: TRBD1 (5 bases). The CDR3 extends over 14 amino acids. V lost 5 bases to trimming and J lost 6 bases, with 13 bases between them. CDR1 SGHTA and CDR2 FQGNSA come from the germline V gene. The CDR3 DNA follows: TGTGCCAGCAGCCAGATAGCGGGGGATGAAAAACTGTTTTTT. Translating it yields CASSQIAGDEKLFF.

J is TRBJ1-1 and V is TRBV6-5; D perhaps matches TRBD1 (6 bases). CDR3 length: 14 amino acids. Per the germline V gene, CDR1 is MNHEY and CDR2 is SVGAGI. V lost 0 bases to trimming and J lost 7 bases, with 12 bases between them. The CDR3, as DNA: TGTGCCAGCAGTTACTCAGCAGGGGCCGATGAAGCTTTCTTT. It translates to CASSYSAGADEAFF.

J is TRBJ1-5 and V is TRBV19, with 7 bases fitting TRBD1. CDR1 and CDR2 from the germline V gene are LNHDA and SQIVND (reference sequence). The CDR3 has 15 residues. The junction had 9 bases not matched to a gene; V was cut back by 1 base and J by 9 bases. CDR3 DNA: TGTGCCAGTAGTATAGTGGGGACAGACTGGGCGCCCCAGCATTTT. Translated, it gives CASSIVGTDWAPQHF.

This clone was counted a few times. The rearrangement joins TRBV6-5 to TRBJ1-2, with D possibly being TRBD1 (5 bases). V lost 7 bases and J lost 4, with 13 bases in between. Germline assignment: CDR1 MNHEY and CDR2 SVGAGI. The CDR3 loop spans 13 amino acids. The CDR3 DNA sequence: TGTGCCAGCACCCGTATCGGGGGCTATGGCTACACCTTC. Its protein is CASTRIGGYGYTF.

This chain joins TRBV12-3 or TRBV12-4 and TRBJ1-1; D uncertain. The CDR3 length is 13 residues. The V gene lost 4 bases and the J gene lost 3 bases, with 9 bases spanning the gap. DNA of the CDR3: TGTGCCAGCAGTTCCCGGGAGGACACTGAAGCTTTCTTT. Protein sequence: CASSSREDTEAFF.

V gene TRBV28 combines with J gene TRBJ2-3, with TRBD2 identical over 15 bases. With V trimmed by 7 bases and J by 11 bases, 13 bases remained unmatched. The CDR3 spans 16 residues. Germline V gene data show CDR1 as MDHEN and CDR2 as SYDVKM. The CDR3: CASTLGLAGGRGGQYF. In nucleotides, the CDR3 is TGTGCCAGCACCTTGGGACTAGCGGGAGGCCGTGGAGGGCAGTATTTT.

This clone was detected only a few times. This chain uses TRBV7-9 with TRBJ2-7; 10 nucleotides agree with TRBD2. Germline-derived CDR1 and CDR2 are SEHNR and FQNEAQ (reference sequence). The V gene end was trimmed by 5 bases and the J gene end by 4 bases; junction bases not matched to a gene: 11. The CDR3 is made up of 16 amino acids. CDR3 DNA sequence: TGTGCCAGCAGCCCGGCGGGTAGCGGGAGGTGGTACGAGCAGTACTTC. This sequence encodes CASSPAGSGRWYEQYF.

Here the CDR3 reads CASSSGFRETQYF. As DNA, the CDR3 is TGTGCCAGCAGTAGCGGGTTTAGGGAGACCCAGTACTTC. V gene TRBV3-1 (or the pseudogene TRBV3-2) combines with J gene TRBJ2-5; 7 nucleotides match TRBD2. CDR1 is LGHDT and CDR2 is YNNKEL in the germline V gene (reference sequence). With 6 bases clipped from V and 5 bases from J, the junction kept 6 bases outside the gene matches. This CDR3 contains 13 residues.

This clone occurred once. This chain joins TRBV7-9 and TRBJ2-5; 7 bases agree with TRBD2. Trimming cost V 3 bases and J 5 bases; bases outside gene matches: 3. The germline V gene encodes CDR1 SEHNR and CDR2 FQNEAQ (reference sequence). The CDR3 totals 13 residues. CDR3 coding DNA: TGTGCCAGCAGCTTCTTTAGCGGGGAGACCCAGTACTTC. Translated, it gives CASSFFSGETQYF.

The chain links TRBV5-4 to TRBJ2-5; 11 nucleotides agree with TRBD2. This CDR3 comprises 16 residues. CDR1 is SGHNT and CDR2 is YYREEE in the germline V gene (reference sequence). V dropped 1 base and J dropped 5; count of bases not matched to a gene: 7. DNA for the CDR3: TGTGCCAGCAGCTTGAATAGCGGGAGGGCAGGGGAGACCCAGTACTTC. Its translation: CASSLNSGRAGETQYF.

The V call is TRBV5-1, the J call TRBJ2-2, with D possibly being TRBD1 (6 bases). The ends were cut back, 6 bases at V and 1 base at J, with 16 bases in the middle. Germline V gives CDR1 SGHRS, CDR2 YFSETQ. The CDR3 has 16 residues. This chain's CDR3 is CASKGSGAQNTGELFF. Written as DNA, the CDR3 is TGCGCCAGCAAGGGATCAGGGGCACAGAACACCGGGGAGCTGTTTTTT.

The chain links TRBV3-1 (or the pseudogene TRBV3-2) to TRBJ2-5, with D perhaps matching TRBD1 (6 bases). Germline CDR1 reads LGHDT; CDR2 reads YNNKEL (reference sequence). V lost 3 bases and J 4 bases, leaving 21 bases between the germline ends. The CDR3 loop spans 17 amino acids. This CDR3 reads CASSHNANTGYGETQYF. Written as DNA, the CDR3 is TGTGCCAGCAGCCATAACGCTAATACAGGGTATGGAGAGACCCAGTACTTC.

This clone was found once. This chain joins TRBV27 and TRBJ2-7, with TRBD2 matching 13 bases. The CDR3 has 15 amino acids. Per germline, CDR1 MNHEY and CDR2 SMNVEV (reference sequence). The ends lost 3 bases at V and 4 bases at J; junction bases unmatched: 3. The CDR3 spells CASSFRLAGGYEQYF. DNA of the CDR3: TGTGCCAGCAGTTTCCGACTAGCGGGAGGATACGAGCAGTACTTC.

The chain joins TRBV24-1 to TRBJ2-1; tentatively, D is TRBD2 (5 bases). Germline CDR1 KGHDR, CDR2 SFDVKD. The CDR3 has 15 residues. V dropped 3 bases and J dropped 9 bases, with 17 bases sitting between them. The CDR3 coding sequence is TGTGCCACCAGTGATCCGACGGCGGGTAGGAGTGAGCAGTTCTTC. It is translated as CATSDPTAGRSEQFF.